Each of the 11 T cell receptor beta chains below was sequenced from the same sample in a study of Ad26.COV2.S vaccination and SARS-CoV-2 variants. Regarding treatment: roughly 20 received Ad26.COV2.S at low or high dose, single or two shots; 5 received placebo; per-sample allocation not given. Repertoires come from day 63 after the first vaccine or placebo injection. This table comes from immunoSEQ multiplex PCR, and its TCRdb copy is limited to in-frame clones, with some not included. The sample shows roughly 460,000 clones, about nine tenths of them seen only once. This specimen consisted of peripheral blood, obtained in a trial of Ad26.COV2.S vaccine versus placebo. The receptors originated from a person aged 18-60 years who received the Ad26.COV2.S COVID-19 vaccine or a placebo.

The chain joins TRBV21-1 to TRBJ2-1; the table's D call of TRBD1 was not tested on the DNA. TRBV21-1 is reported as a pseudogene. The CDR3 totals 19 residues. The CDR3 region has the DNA TGTGCCAGCAGCAAAGAAAGGACAGGGTCTCTATGGGCGCGGAATGAGCAGTTCTTC. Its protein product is CASSKERTGSLWARNEQFF.

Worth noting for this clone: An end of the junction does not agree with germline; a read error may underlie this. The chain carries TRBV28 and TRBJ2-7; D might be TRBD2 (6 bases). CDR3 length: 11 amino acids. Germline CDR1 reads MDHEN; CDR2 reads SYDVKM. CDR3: CASSLRGLADF. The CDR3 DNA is TGTGCCAGCAGTTTGAGGGGACTCGCCGACTTC.

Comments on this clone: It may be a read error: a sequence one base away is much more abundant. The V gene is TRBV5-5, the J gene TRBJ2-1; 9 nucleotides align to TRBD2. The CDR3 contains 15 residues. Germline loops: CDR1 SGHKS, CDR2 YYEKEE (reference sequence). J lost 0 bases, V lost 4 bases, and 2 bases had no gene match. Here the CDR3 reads CASSVSGSSYNEQFF. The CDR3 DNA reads TGTGCCAGCAGCGTTAGCGGGAGCTCCTACAATGAGCAGTTCTTC.

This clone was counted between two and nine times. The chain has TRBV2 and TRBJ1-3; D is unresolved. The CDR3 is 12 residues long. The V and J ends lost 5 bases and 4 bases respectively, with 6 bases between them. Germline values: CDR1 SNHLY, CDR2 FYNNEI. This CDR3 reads CASSITGNTIYF. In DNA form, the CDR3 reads TGTGCCAGCAGTATAACAGGAAACACCATATATTTT.

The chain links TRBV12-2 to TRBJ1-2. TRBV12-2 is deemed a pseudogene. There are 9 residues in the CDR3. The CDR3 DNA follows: TGTGCAAGTTCGGGAGGCTACACCTTC. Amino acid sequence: CASSGGYTF.

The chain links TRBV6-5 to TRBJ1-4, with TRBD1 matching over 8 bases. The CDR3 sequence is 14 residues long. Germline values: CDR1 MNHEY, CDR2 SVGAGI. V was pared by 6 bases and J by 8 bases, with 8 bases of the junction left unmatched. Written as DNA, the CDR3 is TGTGCCAGCAGGACAGGGGCTATTGGGGAAAAACTGTTTTTT. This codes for CASRTGAIGEKLFF.

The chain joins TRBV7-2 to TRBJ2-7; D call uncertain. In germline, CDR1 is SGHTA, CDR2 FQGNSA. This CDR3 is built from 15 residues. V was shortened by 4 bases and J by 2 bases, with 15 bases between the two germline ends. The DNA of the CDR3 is TGTGCCAGCAGCTCCCAGCCTGGACGGACCTACGAGCAGTACTTC. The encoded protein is CASSSQPGRTYEQYF.

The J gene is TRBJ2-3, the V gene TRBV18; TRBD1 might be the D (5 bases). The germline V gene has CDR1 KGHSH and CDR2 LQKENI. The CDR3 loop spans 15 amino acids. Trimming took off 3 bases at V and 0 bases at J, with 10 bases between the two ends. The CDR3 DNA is TGTGCCAGCTCACCCATACAGGCCAGCACAGATACGCAGTATTTT. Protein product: CASSPIQASTDTQYF.

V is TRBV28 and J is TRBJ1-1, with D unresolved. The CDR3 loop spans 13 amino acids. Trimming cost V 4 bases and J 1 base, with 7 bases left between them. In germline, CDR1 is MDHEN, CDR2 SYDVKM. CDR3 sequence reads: CASSSSQNTEAFF. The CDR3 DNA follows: TGTGCCAGCAGTTCATCACAGAACACTGAAGCTTTCTTT.

The CDR3 spells CASSRGAGTGNTIYF. CDR3 coding DNA: TGTGCCAGCAGTCGGGGGGCGGGTACTGGAAACACCATATATTTT. V is TRBV27 and J is TRBJ1-3, with D possibly TRBD1 on 6 matching bases. The CDR3 is 15 amino acids. CDR1 and CDR2 from the germline V gene are MNHEY and SMNVEV (reference sequence). The germline V and J ends were trimmed by 5 bases and 2 bases, with 13 bases remaining between them.

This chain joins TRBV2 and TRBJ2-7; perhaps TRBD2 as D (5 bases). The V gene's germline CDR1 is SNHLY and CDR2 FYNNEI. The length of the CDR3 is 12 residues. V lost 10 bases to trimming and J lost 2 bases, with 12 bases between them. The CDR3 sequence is CATNREPYEQYF. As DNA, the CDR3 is TGTGCCACAAACCGGGAACCCTACGAGCAGTACTTC.